The text below deals with one T cell receptor (beta chain). This clonotype occurred many times. Its antigen has not been determined. Per-base qualities were not stored, and no clone one base away is much larger. The CDR3 runs 16 residues from the cysteine to the phenylalanine. This entry keeps only the CDR3 DNA: 48 bases, framed from base 1. V is clipped by 4 bases and J by 4 bases, and the sequence between their germline boundaries is 21 bases long. The germline V gene supplies CDR1 SGDLS and CDR2 YYNGEE. Data came from an Illumina HiSeq 2500. Quantitative 5'-RACE with molecular barcodes was the method used to prepare the TCR beta libraries. In the paper's pipeline: To identify disease-linked TCR variants, a new computational method was used, one built on a probabilistic model of VDJ rearrangement. TCRdb trimmed the raw reads at Q25, called clones with MiXCR and kept productive beta chains. Rows matching on CDR3 protein sequence are summarized as one entry with the most common DNA and genes. TCRdb's processing, not the authors', yielded these V and J calls. In this sample the table shows tens of thousands of distinct CDR3 sequences, 2.7% of which occur a single time. The ten top clones hold roughly 4.4% of the sample.

These data come from a study of CD8 T cells in ankylosing spondylitis (TCRdb year 2017). Turning to the overall study: T cell receptor beta repertoires were profiled in healthy donors and ankylosing spondylitis patients so that disease-linked TCR variants could be found. The whole study cohort included over a hundred healthy donors and 25 ankylosing spondylitis patients. Peripheral blood was sampled, and synovial fluid was additionally collected from ankylosing spondylitis patients.

What the authors observed across the whole study: In peripheral blood, the disease-linked clones were found at relatively low frequencies and had a CD8+ phenotype. The disease-linked clones were reported to be significantly enriched in matched synovial fluid samples from ankylosing spondylitis patients. Some motif variants were previously reported in synovial fluid and blood of reactive arthritis patients, suggesting common disease-initiation mechanisms. Blood from ankylosing spondylitis patients appeared to be characterized by a TCR beta motif composed of several highly homologous amino acid variants.

The source material was blood, either unsorted or a sorted T cell fraction (not recorded which). This TCR was sampled from a male donor with ankylosing spondylitis or in good health (not recorded which). The rearrangement joined TRBV9 to TRBJ2-7; the D gene remains uncertain. CDR3 loop: CASSPNPRGSSYEQYF. The nucleotides are TGTGCCAGCAGCCCGAACCCTAGAGGTTCGTCATACGAGCAGTACTTC. The full variable domain, with segments outside the CDR3 supplied by the reference TRBV9 and TRBJ2-7 proteins, appears as DSGVTQTPKHLITATGQRVTLRCSPRSGDLSVYWYQQSLDQGLQFLIQYYNGEERAKGNILERFSAQQFPDLHSELNLSSLELGDSALYFCASSPNPRGSSYEQYFGPGTRLTVT.